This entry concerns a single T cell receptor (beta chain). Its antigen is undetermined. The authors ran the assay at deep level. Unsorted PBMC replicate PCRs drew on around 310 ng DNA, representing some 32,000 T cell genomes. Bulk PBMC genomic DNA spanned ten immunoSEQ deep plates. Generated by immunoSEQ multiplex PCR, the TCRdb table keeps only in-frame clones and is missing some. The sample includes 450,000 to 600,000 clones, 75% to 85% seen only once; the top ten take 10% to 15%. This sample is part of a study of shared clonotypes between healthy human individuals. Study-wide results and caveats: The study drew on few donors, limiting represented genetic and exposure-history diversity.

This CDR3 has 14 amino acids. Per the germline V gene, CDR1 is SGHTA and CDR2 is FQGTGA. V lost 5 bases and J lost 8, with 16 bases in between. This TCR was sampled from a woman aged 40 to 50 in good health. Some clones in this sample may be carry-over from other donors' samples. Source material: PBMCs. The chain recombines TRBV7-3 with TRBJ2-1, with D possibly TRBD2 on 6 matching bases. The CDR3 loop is CASSDQGGVDEQFF. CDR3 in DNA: TGTGCCAGCAGCGACCAGGGAGGAGTGGATGAGCAGTTCTTC.